Listed here are 23 T cell receptor beta chains from one sample, sequenced in a study of T cells in tuberculosis. Time point given: new active TB diagnosis, blood taken before or within 7 days of starting treatment. The method was immunoSEQ multiplex PCR; TCRdb's version includes in-frame clones alone and lacks a portion of them. This table has some 31,000 clones, around 90% appearing once. The sequences come from PBMCs, collected at tuberculosis diagnosis. These receptors all come from an adult with tuberculosis.

The chain combines TRBV30 with TRBJ2-3, with 9 bases lining up with TRBD1. Losses at the gene ends were 4 bases for V and 4 bases for J; bases not matched to a gene: 15. Germline V gene lookup returns CDR1 GTSNPN and CDR2 SVGIG (reference sequence). CDR3 length equals 17 residues. The CDR3 spells CAWTPSWDRVLADTQYF. In nucleotides, the CDR3 is TGTGCCTGGACCCCAAGCTGGGACAGGGTTCTCGCAGATACGCAGTATTTT. Full variable domain (missing parts from reference TRBV30 and TRBJ2-3): SQTIHQWPATLVQPVGSPLSLECTVEGTSNPNLYWYRQAAGRGLQLLFYSVGIGQISSEVPQNLSASRPQDRQFILSSKKLLLSDSGFYLCAWTPSWDRVLADTQYFGPGTRLTVL.

The chain is built from TRBV11-2 and TRBJ2-2; D might be TRBD1 (5 bases). This CDR3 has 17 amino acids. V was pared by 6 bases and J by 7 bases, with 24 bases between. Germline lookup yields CDR1 SGHAT and CDR2 FQNNGV. Here the CDR3 reads CASRAETGPALGGELFF. The CDR3 DNA follows: TGTGCCAGCAGGGCAGAAACAGGACCCGCCTTAGGCGGGGAGCTGTTTTTT.

This chain joins TRBV5-1 and TRBJ2-7, with TRBD1 matching over 9 bases. Germline V gene lookup returns CDR1 SGHRS and CDR2 YFSETQ. Trimming took 4 bases from V and 7 from J; bases not matched to a gene: 6. The CDR3 is 13 amino acids. This CDR3 reads CASSPGTGREQYF. CDR3 bases: TGCGCCAGCAGCCCCGGGACAGGGAGAGAGCAGTACTTC.

The chain employs TRBV5-1 and TRBJ2-1, with D maybe TRBD2 (6 bases). Trimming took 7 bases from V and 8 from J, leaving 13 bases between them. CDR1 and CDR2 from the germline V gene are SGHRS and YFSETQ. CDR3 length equals 12 residues. The DNA of the CDR3 is TGCGCCAGCGGGCGCGGGAACCATGAGCAGTTCTTC. Translation gives CASGRGNHEQFF.

The rearrangement uses TRBV20-1 and TRBJ2-7; D may be TRBD1 (5 bases). CDR3 length equals 11 residues. The germline CDR1 and CDR2 sequences are DFQATT and SNEGSKA (reference sequence). Trimming took off 3 bases at V and 7 bases at J, with 10 bases between the two ends. CDR3 DNA: TGCAGTGCTAGCAGGGTGGGGGAGCAGTACTTC. Its protein is CSASRVGEQYF.

In its sample, this clone is medium-sized (0.01 to 0.1%). This rearrangement joins TRBV11-2 to TRBJ1-1; a possible D gene is TRBD1 (5 bases). Germline V lookup: CDR1 SGHAT, CDR2 FQNNGV. The V end lost 3 bases, the J end lost 4 bases, and 6 bases lay between the germline ends. This CDR3 has 12 residues. CDR3 residues: CASSFGATEAFF. For the CDR3, the DNA is TGTGCCAGCAGCTTTGGGGCCACTGAAGCTTTCTTT.

The chain combines TRBV5-8 with TRBJ1-1, with D unresolved. Germline CDR1 reads SGHTS; CDR2 reads YDEGEE. With 1 base removed from V and 10 bases from J, the gap between germline ends came to 8 bases. The CDR3 totals 11 residues. For the CDR3, the DNA is TGTGCCAGCAGCTTGAATCGAGGAGCTTTCTTT. It yields the protein CASSLNRGAFF.

The rearrangement uses TRBV4-2 and TRBJ2-5; D not certain. Germline CDR1 is LGHNA and CDR2 is YNFKEQ. The V and J ends lost 1 base and 4 bases respectively, with 13 bases between them. This CDR3 is 15 amino acids long. The CDR3 region has the DNA TGTGCCAGCAGCCAAGGGTCTTTAGTTGGAGAGACCCAGTACTTC. Its protein is CASSQGSLVGETQYF.

The chain is built from TRBV5-4 and TRBJ2-2; 9 positions agree with TRBD2. Germline V CDR1 and CDR2: SGHNT, YYREEE (reference sequence). V lost 6 bases to trimming and J lost 6 bases; unmatched junction nucleotides: 9. The CDR3 totals 15 residues. CDR3 DNA: TGTGCCAGCACCCCTAGCGGGGAAGGGTCCGGGGAGCTGTTTTTT. It translates to CASTPSGEGSGELFF.

V gene TRBV7-2 combines with J gene TRBJ2-1; 11 nucleotides agree with TRBD2. Germline assignment: CDR1 SGHTA and CDR2 FQGNSA. This CDR3 comprises 15 residues. V lost 5 bases to trimming and J lost 3 bases; unmatched junction nucleotides: 3. The CDR3 DNA follows: TGTGCCAGCAGCCCTCTAGCGGGGGGCTACAATGAGCAGTTCTTC. Amino acid sequence: CASSPLAGGYNEQFF.

The chain has TRBV6-5 and TRBJ2-7; no reliable D call. CDR3 length: 12 amino acids. The ends were cut back, 4 bases at V and 5 bases at J, with 9 bases in the middle. CDR1 is MNHEY, CDR2 SVGAGI, per germline. CDR3 protein: CASSSPLNEQYF. In DNA form, the CDR3 reads TGTGCCAGCAGTTCCCCCCTTAACGAGCAGTACTTC.

The chain carries TRBV28 and TRBJ1-1, with 8 bases lining up with TRBD1. Per germline, CDR1 MDHEN and CDR2 SYDVKM. V shed 5 bases and J 10 bases; nucleotides not matched to a gene: 12. The CDR3 runs to 14 residues. CDR3 in DNA: TGTGCCAGCAGTGCACCAGACAGGGGTCACGGAGCTTTCTTT. Protein sequence: CASSAPDRGHGAFF.

The V and J genes are TRBV5-1 and TRBJ1-1; D is ambiguous. The germline V gene encodes CDR1 SGHRS and CDR2 YFSETQ. CDR3 size: 13 residues. V was clipped by 2 bases and J by 1 base, with 6 bases between them. The CDR3 protein is CASSFFGNTEAFF. The CDR3 DNA follows: TGCGCCAGCAGCTTCTTCGGGAACACTGAAGCTTTCTTT.

This clone was recorded once. The V and J genes are TRBV5-6 and TRBJ1-6; D is perhaps TRBD1 (6 bases). The germline V and J ends were trimmed by 4 bases and 10 bases, with 12 bases remaining between them. Germline CDR1 reads SGHDT; CDR2 reads YYEEEE. The length of the CDR3 is 13 residues. DNA of the CDR3: TGTGCCAGCAGCCCCGGGACAAACTCACCCCTCCACTTT. It is translated as CASSPGTNSPLHF.

This CDR3 is CASSQRGQFSSYEQYF. CDR3 coding DNA: TGTGCCAGTAGTCAACGAGGACAGTTCAGCTCCTACGAGCAGTACTTC. The V gene is TRBV19, the J gene TRBJ2-7; perhaps TRBD1 as D (6 bases). V was cut by 5 bases and J by 0 bases, with 17 bases left in between. CDR3 length equals 16 residues. From germline, CDR1 is LNHDA and CDR2 SQIVND (reference sequence).

The CDR3 bases are TGTGCCAGCAGGTCCCCGGGTGGAAGCCCCTACGAGCAGTACTTC. This encodes CASRSPGGSPYEQYF. This chain joins TRBV5-6 and TRBJ2-7, with D uncertain. In germline, CDR1 is SGHDT, CDR2 YYEEEE. V was cut by 5 bases and J by 2 bases, with 17 bases left in between. The CDR3 loop spans 15 amino acids.

The rearrangement joins TRBV11-2 to TRBJ2-2, with 7 bases lining up with TRBD2. V shed 4 bases, J shed 1 base, and the junction held 9 bases outside the gene matches. The CDR3 runs to 17 residues. CDR1 and CDR2 from the germline V gene are SGHAT and FQNNGV. CDR3: CASSYGPGLLNTGELFF. Written as DNA, the CDR3 is TGTGCCAGCAGCTATGGTCCGGGACTACTGAACACCGGGGAGCTGTTTTTT.

CDR3 sequence: CASSSVPLGRGAGNTEAFF. DNA of the CDR3: TGTGCCAGTAGTTCAGTCCCGTTGGGGCGAGGAGCAGGGAACACTGAAGCTTTCTTT. V usage is TRBV19 and J usage is TRBJ1-1; D might be TRBD1 (5 bases). The CDR3 is 19 amino acids. V was shortened by 5 bases and J by 1 base, with 26 bases between the two germline ends. The germline CDR1 and CDR2 sequences are LNHDA and SQIVND (reference sequence).

The V call is TRBV25-1, the J call TRBJ2-5, with TRBD1 identical over 9 bases. V lost 0 bases and J lost 5; bases outside the gene matches: 10. This CDR3 contains 17 residues. Per germline, CDR1 MGHDK and CDR2 SYGVNS. This CDR3 is CASSEYGQGWYAETQYF. CDR3 bases: TGTGCCAGCAGTGAATATGGACAGGGGTGGTATGCGGAGACCCAGTACTTC.

The chain combines TRBV10-3 with TRBJ1-2; D unclear. Germline CDR1 ENHRY, CDR2 SYGVKD. Trimming removed 3 bases from V and 2 bases from J, with 7 bases in between. CDR3 length equals 13 residues. The CDR3: CAISEDSNYGYTF. In nucleotides, the CDR3 is TGTGCCATCAGTGAAGACTCGAACTATGGCTACACCTTC.

The chain combines TRBV7-9 with TRBJ1-1; possible D gene TRBD1, 6 bases. V gave up 0 bases and J gave up 0 bases, with 14 bases separating them. Germline values: CDR1 SEHNR, CDR2 FQNEAQ (reference sequence). The CDR3 consists of 17 residues. CDR3 residues: CASSLASPRGLNTEAFF. The CDR3, as DNA: TGTGCCAGCAGCTTAGCAAGTCCCAGGGGTCTGAACACTGAAGCTTTCTTT.

V gene TRBV25-1 combines with J gene TRBJ1-2; 7 nucleotides align to TRBD1. This CDR3 has 14 residues. The V and J ends lost 4 bases and 0 bases, in that order; junction bases with no gene match: 2. Germline V gene data show CDR1 as MGHDK and CDR2 as SYGVNS. DNA of the CDR3: TGTGCCAGCAGTGCAGGACAGGCTAACTATGGCTACACCTTC. This sequence encodes CASSAGQANYGYTF.

V gene TRBV5-6 combines with J gene TRBJ2-7; the match to TRBD1 covers 9 bases. Losses at the gene ends were 4 bases for V and 2 bases for J; bases not matched to a gene: 7. This CDR3 is built from 15 residues. Germline loops: CDR1 SGHDT, CDR2 YYEEEE. The CDR3 protein is CASSAGTGLTYEQYF. Here the CDR3 DNA reads TGTGCCAGCAGCGCCGGGACAGGGCTCACCTACGAGCAGTACTTC.